The 14 T cell receptor beta chains reported below all come from one sample, sequenced in a study of CD8 T cells in ankylosing spondylitis. TCRdb re-called the 5' RACE reads through MiXCR, storing one row per CDR3 protein. The sample lists about 7,000 distinct CDR3 sequences, 2.5% to 3% occurring once. Sequenced sample: blood, either unsorted or a sorted T cell fraction (not recorded which). These receptors were taken from a female donor with ankylosing spondylitis or in good health (not recorded which).

This clonotype has a count of ten or more. This chain uses TRBV9 with TRBJ2-1; 7 bases align to TRBD2. Trimming cost V 3 bases and J 8 bases; bases outside gene matches: 11. Germline lookup yields CDR1 SGDLS and CDR2 YYNGEE. The CDR3 loop spans 15 amino acids. The CDR3 loop reads CASSDSGGRGDEQFF. In DNA form, the CDR3 reads TGTGCCAGCAGCGATTCAGGCGGGAGAGGGGATGAGCAGTTCTTC.

In this sample, this clonotype turned up many times. V usage is TRBV9 and J usage is TRBJ2-7; no firm D call. The CDR3 has 15 residues. Trimming pared 4 bases from V and 2 bases from J, leaving 16 bases between. CDR1 is SGDLS and CDR2 is YYNGEE in the germline V gene. CDR3 sequence reads: CASSPSGATTYEQYF. DNA of the CDR3: TGTGCCAGCAGCCCCTCAGGTGCCACAACCTACGAGCAGTACTTC. Based on the CDR3 plus reference TRBV9 and TRBJ2-7, the full variable domain is DSGVTQTPKHLITATGQRVTLRCSPRSGDLSVYWYQQSLDQGLQFLIQYYNGEERAKGNILERFSAQQFPDLHSELNLSSLELGDSALYFCASSPSGATTYEQYFGPGTRLTVT.

Details on this clonotype: This may arise from a read error, as a much more abundant clone is one base away. The chain is built from TRBV9 and TRBJ2-5; D is possibly TRBD1 (5 bases). Trimming removed 0 bases from V and 3 bases from J, with 15 bases in between. CDR1 is SGDLS and CDR2 is YYNGEE in the germline V gene. The CDR3 spans 16 residues. CDR3 sequence: CASSVGEEGVEETQYF. CDR3 nucleotide sequence: TGTGCCAGCAGCGTAGGTGAGGAAGGGGTTGAAGAGACCCAGTACTTC. Combining the CDR3 with reference TRBV9 and TRBJ2-5 gives the whole variable domain DSGVTQTPKHLITATGQRVTLRCSPRSGDLSVYWYQQSLDQGLQFLIQYYNGEERAKGNILERFSAQQFPDLHSELNLSSLELGDSALYFCASSVGEEGVEETQYFGPGTRLLVL.

In its sample, this clonotype was seen many times. The chain joins TRBV9 to TRBJ2-2, with 8 nucleotides matching TRBD1. Germline CDR1 is SGDLS and CDR2 is YYNGEE. This CDR3 contains 16 residues. Losses at the gene ends were 0 bases for V and 4 bases for J; bases not matched to a gene: 5. The CDR3: CASSVVDRGRTGELFF. The CDR3 DNA follows: TGTGCCAGCAGCGTAGTAGACAGGGGTCGCACCGGGGAGCTGTTTTTT.

This clonotype has a count of ten or more. The chain uses TRBV9 and TRBJ2-1, with 10 bases that match TRBD2. CDR3 length: 15 residues. The V gene's germline CDR1 is SGDLS and CDR2 YYNGEE. V was clipped by 0 bases and J by 7 bases; unmatched bases: 4. CDR3 protein: CASSVEAGGPNEQFF. The DNA for the CDR3 is TGTGCCAGCAGCGTAGAAGCGGGAGGGCCGAATGAGCAGTTCTTC.

This clonotype was observed at least ten times. The rearrangement links TRBV9 to TRBJ2-1, with D hard to call. This CDR3 spans 15 amino acids. Germline V gene sequence: CDR1 SGDLS, CDR2 YYNGEE. The V end was cut by 0 bases, the J end by 1 base, with 8 bases between. CDR3: CASSVGAESYNEQFF. In DNA form, the CDR3 reads TGTGCCAGCAGCGTAGGGGCTGAGTCCTACAATGAGCAGTTCTTC.

This clonotype was picked up many times. One end of the junction is discordant with germline, which a read error may explain. The chain has TRBV9 and TRBJ2-1; tentatively, D is TRBD1 (6 bases). This CDR3 is 14 amino acids long. Germline CDR1 is SGDLS and CDR2 is YYNGEE. The CDR3 here is CASSAQGSHNEQFF. DNA of the CDR3: TGTGCCAGCAGCGCACAGGGCTCCCACAATGAGCAGTTCTTC.

This clonotype was counted ten times or more. CDR3 sequence: CASSPTGGSSYEQYF. The CDR3 nucleotides read TGTGCCAGCAGCCCGACAGGGGGGAGCTCCTACGAGCAGTACTTC. The chain couples TRBV9 to TRBJ2-7; 9 nucleotides line up with TRBD1. Losses at the gene ends were 4 bases for V and 0 bases for J; bases not matched to a gene: 5. The CDR3 is 15 residues long. In germline, CDR1 is SGDLS, CDR2 YYNGEE.

This clonotype showed up many times. The rearrangement joins TRBV9 to TRBJ2-1; D gene ambiguous. In germline, CDR1 is SGDLS, CDR2 YYNGEE. The CDR3 extends over 15 amino acids. With 1 base removed from V and 7 bases from J, the gap between germline ends came to 15 bases. CDR3 nucleotides: TGTGCCAGCAGCGTATTTGCCATAGATTCTAATGAGCAGTTCTTC. The encoded protein is CASSVFAIDSNEQFF.

This clonotype has at least ten counts. The chain is built from TRBV9 and TRBJ2-2, with unresolved D. V was shortened by 3 bases and J by 0 bases, with 3 bases between the two germline ends. The CDR3 is made up of 13 amino acids. The germline V gene has CDR1 SGDLS and CDR2 YYNGEE. The CDR3 reads CASSATNTGELFF. The CDR3 bases are TGTGCCAGCAGCGCCACGAACACCGGGGAGCTGTTTTTT.

This clonotype was seen repeatedly, ten times or more. The gene calls are TRBV9 and TRBJ2-7; 8 bases align to TRBD1. V lost 4 bases, J lost 3 bases, and 9 bases stayed unmatched. Germline CDR1 SGDLS, CDR2 YYNGEE. The CDR3 is 15 amino acids. The CDR3 DNA reads as TGTGCCAGCAGCTACGGGACAGGACCTAACTACGAGCAGTACTTC. The encoded protein is CASSYGTGPNYEQYF.

This clonotype was seen at least ten times. The chain employs TRBV9 and TRBJ2-5; 15 bases fit TRBD2. The CDR3 is 15 amino acids. Trimming removed 5 bases from V and 5 bases from J; junction bases left unmatched: 4. Germline-derived CDR1 and CDR2 are SGDLS and YYNGEE. As DNA, the CDR3 is TGTGCCAGCAGTGGGACTAGCGGGGGGTGGGAGACCCAGTACTTC. This gives the protein CASSGTSGGWETQYF.

This clonotype turned up a few times. The CDR3 DNA reads as TGTGCCAGCAGCGTCGACAGCTCCTACGAGCAGTACTTC. This translates into CASSVDSSYEQYF. The chain combines TRBV9 with TRBJ2-7, with D possibly being TRBD1 (5 bases). This CDR3 has 13 amino acids. Germline V gives CDR1 SGDLS, CDR2 YYNGEE. V was trimmed by 2 bases and J by 0 bases, leaving 6 bases between them.

By its share, this clonotype is large (0.1 to 1%). The rearrangement joins TRBV9 to TRBJ2-5, with D hard to call. V gave up 0 bases and J gave up 2 bases, with 14 bases separating them. Germline lookup yields CDR1 SGDLS and CDR2 YYNGEE. The CDR3 runs 16 residues. CDR3 sequence: CASSVDPGPIQETQYF. The CDR3 coding sequence is TGTGCCAGCAGCGTAGACCCGGGCCCTATTCAAGAGACCCAGTACTTC.